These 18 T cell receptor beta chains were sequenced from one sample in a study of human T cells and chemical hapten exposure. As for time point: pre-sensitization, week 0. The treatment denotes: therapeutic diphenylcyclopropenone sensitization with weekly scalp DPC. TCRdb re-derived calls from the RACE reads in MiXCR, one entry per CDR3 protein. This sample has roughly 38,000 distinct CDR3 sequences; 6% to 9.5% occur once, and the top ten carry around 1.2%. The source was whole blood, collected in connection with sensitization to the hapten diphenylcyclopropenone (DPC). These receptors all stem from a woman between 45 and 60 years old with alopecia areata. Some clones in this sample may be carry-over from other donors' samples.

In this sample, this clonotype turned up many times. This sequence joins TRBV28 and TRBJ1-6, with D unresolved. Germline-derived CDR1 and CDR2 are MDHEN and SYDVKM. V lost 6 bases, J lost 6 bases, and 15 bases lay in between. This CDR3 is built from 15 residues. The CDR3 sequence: CASSPRMGSNSPLHF. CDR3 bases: TGTGCCAGCAGCCCGAGGATGGGGAGTAATTCACCCCTCCACTTT.

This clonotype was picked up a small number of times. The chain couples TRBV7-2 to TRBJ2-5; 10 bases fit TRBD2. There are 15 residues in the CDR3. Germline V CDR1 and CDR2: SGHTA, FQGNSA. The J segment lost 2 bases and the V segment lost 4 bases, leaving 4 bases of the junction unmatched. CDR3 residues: CASSSRTSGQETQYF. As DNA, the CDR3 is TGTGCCAGCAGCTCACGGACTAGCGGACAAGAGACCCAGTACTTC. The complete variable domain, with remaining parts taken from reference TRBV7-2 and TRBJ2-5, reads GAGVSQSPSNKVTEKGKDVELRCDPISGHTALYWYRQSLGQGLEFLIYFQGNSAPDKSGLPSDRFSAERTGGSVSTLTIQRTQQEDSAVYLCASSSRTSGQETQYFGPGTRLLVL.

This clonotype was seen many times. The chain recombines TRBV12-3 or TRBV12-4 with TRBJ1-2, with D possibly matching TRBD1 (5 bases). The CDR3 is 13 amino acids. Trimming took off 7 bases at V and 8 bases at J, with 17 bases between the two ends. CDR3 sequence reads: CASTEWGGHGYTF. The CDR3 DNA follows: TGTGCCAGCACGGAATGGGGCGGGCACGGCTACACCTTC.

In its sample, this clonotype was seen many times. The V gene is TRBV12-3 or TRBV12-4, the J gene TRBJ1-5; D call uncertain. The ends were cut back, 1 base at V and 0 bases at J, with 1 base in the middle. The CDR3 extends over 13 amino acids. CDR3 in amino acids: CASSLVSNQPQHF. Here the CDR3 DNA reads TGTGCCAGCAGTTTAGTTAGCAATCAGCCCCAGCATTTT.

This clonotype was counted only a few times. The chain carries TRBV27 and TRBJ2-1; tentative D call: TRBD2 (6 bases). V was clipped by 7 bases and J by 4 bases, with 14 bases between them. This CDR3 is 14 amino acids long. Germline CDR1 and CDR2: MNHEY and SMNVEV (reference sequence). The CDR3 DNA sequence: TGTGCCAGCAAATCAAGCGGGCGTTACAATGAGCAGTTCTTC. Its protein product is CASKSSGRYNEQFF.

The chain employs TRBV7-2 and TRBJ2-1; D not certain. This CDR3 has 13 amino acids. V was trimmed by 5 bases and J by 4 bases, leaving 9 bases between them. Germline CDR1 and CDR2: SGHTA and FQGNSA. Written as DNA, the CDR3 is TGTGCCAGCAGCCGGATGGGATACAATGAGCAGTTCTTC. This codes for CASSRMGYNEQFF.

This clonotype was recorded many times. CDR3 DNA sequence: TGTGCCAGCAGCAAACGGCGGCAGAGGAAACCCCAGCATTTT. This encodes CASSKRRQRKPQHF. This chain uses TRBV21-1 with TRBJ1-5. TRBV21-1 is a pseudogene. The CDR3 consists of 14 residues.

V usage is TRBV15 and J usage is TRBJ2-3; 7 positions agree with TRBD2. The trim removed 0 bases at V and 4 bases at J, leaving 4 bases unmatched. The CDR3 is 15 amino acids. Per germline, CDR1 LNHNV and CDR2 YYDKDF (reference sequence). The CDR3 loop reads CATSRDSAGADTQYF. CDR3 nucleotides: TGTGCCACCAGCAGAGATTCTGCGGGGGCAGATACGCAGTATTTT.

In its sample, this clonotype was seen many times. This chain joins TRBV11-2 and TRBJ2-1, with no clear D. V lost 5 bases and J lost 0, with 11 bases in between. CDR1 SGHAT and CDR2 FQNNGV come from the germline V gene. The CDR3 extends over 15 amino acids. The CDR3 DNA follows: TGTGCCAGCAGCCGACTGGCGAGCTCCTACAATGAGCAGTTCTTC. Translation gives CASSRLASSYNEQFF.

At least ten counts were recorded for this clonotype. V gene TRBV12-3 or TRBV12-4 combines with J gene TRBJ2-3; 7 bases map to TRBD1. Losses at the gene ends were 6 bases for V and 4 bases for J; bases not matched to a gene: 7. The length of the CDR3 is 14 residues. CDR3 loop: CASSFRQGPDTQYF. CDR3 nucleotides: TGTGCCAGCAGCTTTCGACAGGGTCCAGATACGCAGTATTTT.

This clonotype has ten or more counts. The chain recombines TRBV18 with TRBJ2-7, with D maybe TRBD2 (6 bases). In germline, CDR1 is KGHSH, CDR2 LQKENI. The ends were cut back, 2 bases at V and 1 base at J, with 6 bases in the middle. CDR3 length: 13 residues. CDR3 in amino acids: CASSPAGSYEQYF. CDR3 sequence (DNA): TGTGCCAGCTCACCAGCGGGGTCCTACGAGCAGTACTTC.

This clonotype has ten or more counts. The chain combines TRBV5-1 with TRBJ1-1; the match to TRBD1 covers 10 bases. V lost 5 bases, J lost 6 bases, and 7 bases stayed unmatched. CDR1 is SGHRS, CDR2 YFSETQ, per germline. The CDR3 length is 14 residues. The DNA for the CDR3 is TGCGCCAGCAGTCGGGACAGGGGTAGGGCTGAAGCTTTCTTT. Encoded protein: CASSRDRGRAEAFF.

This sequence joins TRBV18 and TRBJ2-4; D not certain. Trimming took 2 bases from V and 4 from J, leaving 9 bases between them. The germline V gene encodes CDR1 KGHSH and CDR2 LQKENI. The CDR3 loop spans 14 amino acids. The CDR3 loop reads CASSPMKAKNIQYF. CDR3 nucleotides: TGTGCCAGCTCACCAATGAAGGCGAAAAACATTCAGTACTTC.

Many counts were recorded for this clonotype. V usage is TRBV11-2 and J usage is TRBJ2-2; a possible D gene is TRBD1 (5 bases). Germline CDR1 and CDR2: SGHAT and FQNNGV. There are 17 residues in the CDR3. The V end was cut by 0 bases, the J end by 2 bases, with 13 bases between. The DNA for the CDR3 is TGTGCCAGCAGCTTAGATTCGGGCAGGACAAACACCGGGGAGCTGTTTTTT. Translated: CASSLDSGRTNTGELFF.

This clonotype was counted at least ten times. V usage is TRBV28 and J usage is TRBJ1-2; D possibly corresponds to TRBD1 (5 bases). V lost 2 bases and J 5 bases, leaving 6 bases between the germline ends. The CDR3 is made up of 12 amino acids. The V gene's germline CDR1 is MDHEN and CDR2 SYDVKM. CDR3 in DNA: TGTGCCAGCAGTTTACAGGGTTATGGCTACACCTTC. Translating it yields CASSLQGYGYTF.

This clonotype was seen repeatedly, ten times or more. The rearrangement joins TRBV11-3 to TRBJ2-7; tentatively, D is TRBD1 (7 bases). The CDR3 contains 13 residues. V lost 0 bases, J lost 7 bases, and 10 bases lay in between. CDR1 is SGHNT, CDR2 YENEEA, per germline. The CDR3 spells CASSLEQGREQYF. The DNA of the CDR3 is TGTGCCAGCAGCTTAGAACAGGGGAGGGAGCAGTACTTC.

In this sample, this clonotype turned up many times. The CDR3, as DNA: TGTGCCAGCAGCTTAGGGGATGCGAACGAGCAGTACTTC. Translated, it gives CASSLGDANEQYF. The chain joins TRBV7-9 to TRBJ2-7; no firm D call. The CDR3 runs to 13 residues. The germline V gene has CDR1 SEHNR and CDR2 FQNEAQ (reference sequence). Trimming took off 1 base at V and 5 bases at J, with 9 bases between the two ends.

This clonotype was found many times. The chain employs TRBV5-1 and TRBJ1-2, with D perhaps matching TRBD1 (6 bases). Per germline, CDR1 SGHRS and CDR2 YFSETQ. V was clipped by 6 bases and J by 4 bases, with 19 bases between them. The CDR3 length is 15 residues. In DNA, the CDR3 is TGCGCCAGCACCTCAGCGGGGGGCGAAGGCTATGGCTACACCTTC. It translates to CASTSAGGEGYGYTF.